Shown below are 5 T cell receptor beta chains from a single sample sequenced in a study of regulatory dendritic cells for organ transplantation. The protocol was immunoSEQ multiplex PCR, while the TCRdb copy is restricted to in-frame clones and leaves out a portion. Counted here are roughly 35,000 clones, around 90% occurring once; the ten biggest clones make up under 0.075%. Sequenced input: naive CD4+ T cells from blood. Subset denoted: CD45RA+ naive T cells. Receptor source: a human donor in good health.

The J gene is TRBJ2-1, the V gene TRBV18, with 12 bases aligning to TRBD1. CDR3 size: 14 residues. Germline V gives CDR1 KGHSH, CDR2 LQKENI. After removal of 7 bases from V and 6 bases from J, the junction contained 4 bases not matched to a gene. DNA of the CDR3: TGTGCCAGCTATCGGGACAGGGGGCGCAATGAGCAGTTCTTC. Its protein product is CASYRDRGRNEQFF.

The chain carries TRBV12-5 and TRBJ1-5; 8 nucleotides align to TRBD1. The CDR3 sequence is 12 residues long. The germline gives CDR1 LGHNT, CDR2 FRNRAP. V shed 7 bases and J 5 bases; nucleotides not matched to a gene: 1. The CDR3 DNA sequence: TGTGCTAGTGCGACAGGGGATCAGCCCCAGCATTTT. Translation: CASATGDQPQHF.

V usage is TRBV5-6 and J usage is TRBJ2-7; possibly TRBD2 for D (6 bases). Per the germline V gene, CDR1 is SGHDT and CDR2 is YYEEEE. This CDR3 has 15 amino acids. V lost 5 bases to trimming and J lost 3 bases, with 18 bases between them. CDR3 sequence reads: CASSSLRRDDYEQYF. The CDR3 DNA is TGTGCCAGCAGTTCCCTCCGGCGGGACGACTACGAGCAGTACTTC. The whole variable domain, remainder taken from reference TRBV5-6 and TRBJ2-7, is DAGVTQSPTHLIKTRGQQVTLRCSPKSGHDTVSWYQQALGQGPQFIFQYYEEEERQRGNFPDRFSGHQFPNYSSELNVNALLLGDSALYLCASSSLRRDDYEQYFGPGTRLTVT.

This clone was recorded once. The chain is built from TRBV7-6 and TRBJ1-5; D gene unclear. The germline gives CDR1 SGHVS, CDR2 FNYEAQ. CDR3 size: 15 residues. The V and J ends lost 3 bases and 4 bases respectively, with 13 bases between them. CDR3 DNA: TGTGCCAGCAGCTTGGGGTCCTTGGGTAATCAGCCCCAGCATTTT. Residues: CASSLGSLGNQPQHF.

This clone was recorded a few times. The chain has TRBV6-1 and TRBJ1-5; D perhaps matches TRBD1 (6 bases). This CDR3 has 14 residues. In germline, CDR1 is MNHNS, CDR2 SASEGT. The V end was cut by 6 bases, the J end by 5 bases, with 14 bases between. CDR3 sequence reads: CASRGGGWDQPQHF. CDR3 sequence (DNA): TGTGCCAGCAGAGGGGGAGGGTGGGATCAGCCCCAGCATTTT.